This T cell receptor (beta chain) was sequenced for a study of vaccination effects on CD4 cells after COVID-19. The study, taken as a whole, reports: Pronounced clonal contraction occurred in clones induced by infection and by vaccine late after vaccination.

Viral peptide pool expansion of antigen-specific CD4+ T cells preceded sequencing in the ViraFEST assay. CD4+ T cell isolation took place after 10 days of culture. SARS-CoV-2 infection was confirmed by PCR in the person between March and December 2020. Each person got two doses of an mRNA SARS-CoV-2 vaccine, BNT162b2 or mRNA-1273. To note about this clone: As yet, its antigen is unknown.

Germline CDR1 SGHAT, CDR2 FQNNGV. V lost 5 bases to trimming and J lost 7 bases, with 14 bases between them. This CDR3 is built from 14 residues. The assay was immunoSEQ multiplex PCR, and TCRdb's table has in-frame clones only and misses some. The table includes about 15,000 clones, over 70% detected once. This TCR came from a human donor who had a prior SARS-CoV-2 infection. This chain joins TRBV11-2 and TRBJ2-2; D may be TRBD2 (7 bases). This sample comprised CD4+ T cells from PBMCs cultured with HCoV-NL63 spike peptides, obtained after COVID-19 vaccination. The CDR3 nucleotides are TGTGCCAGCAGCGAAGGGCGGGGGCGCGGGGAGCTGTTTTTT. The encoded protein is CASSEGRGRGELFF.